The text below deals with one TCR beta chain. Its matching antigen is unknown. One heparinised blood draw averaging about 116 mL was given by each donor. All of the sorted populations showed purity greater than 98%. Every bit of the isolated RNA underwent reverse transcription, so sequencing read expressed TCRB transcripts. Some clones are missing from TCRdb's copy, which holds only in-frame ones; the method was immunoSEQ multiplex PCR. The sample yields more than 300,000 clones, over 8.5% seen once. This record comes from a study of beta chain features in type 1 diabetes. Points from the study as a whole: Amplification by PCR could prefer shorter templates, with the same effect in patients and controls. In every one of the four CD4+ subsets, TCRB CDR3s were moderately but significantly shorter in Type 1 diabetes patients.

The sequence derives from a man between 25 and 39 years old with type 1 diabetes. The sample was central memory CD4+ T cells from blood.

The CDR3 sequence is CASSATGDSSYNEQFF. CDR3 bases: TGTGCCAGCAGCGCGACGGGAGACTCCTCCTACAATGAGCAGTTCTTC. This chain joins TRBV9 and TRBJ2-1; D may be TRBD2 (6 bases). This CDR3 is 16 amino acids long. With 3 bases removed from V and 0 bases from J, the gap between germline ends came to 13 bases. Per germline, CDR1 SGDLS and CDR2 YYNGEE.